The present T cell receptor beta chain was sequenced within a study of blood T cell dynamics during melanoma immunotherapy. Study-level results: Unlike progressors, later disease-control patients had W3 repertoires gaining clonality or diversity.

Comment on this clone: Its specificity is not known.

Each bulk PBMC sample had 300 to 400 ng DNA loaded. Only in-frame clones appear in the TCRdb table, and some are missing; sequencing was by immunoSEQ multiplex PCR. The table lists around 13,000 clones, around 84% of them singletons, with just under 4.5% in the top ten. Time point reported: pre-treatment baseline. Disease control meant complete response, partial response or stable disease at 12 weeks. Patients with prior systemic cancer treatment, concomitant immunosuppressants, or other active malignancies were excluded. This specimen was blood, taken from a patient treated with checkpoint blockade. This receptor was obtained from a human donor with melanoma.

The CDR3 DNA is TGTGCCAGCAAGCAAGGGGGGGCCTTACACGAGCAGTACTTC. Protein sequence: CASKQGGALHEQYF. This chain links TRBV5-4 with TRBJ2-5, with D maybe TRBD2 (7 bases). The last part of the DNA fits TRBJ2-7 better; the J call may be wrong. Germline V lookup: CDR1 SGHNT, CDR2 YYREEE (reference sequence). The CDR3 sequence is 14 residues long.